Included here is one TCR beta chain sequence, with context. This entry comes from a study of blood T cell repertoires in COVID-19. The germline gives CDR1 SGHTA, CDR2 FQGNSA. This CDR3 contains 14 residues. J gave up 6 bases and V 0 bases, and 2 bases lay outside the gene matches. TCRdb's table, derived via immunoSEQ multiplex PCR, lists solely in-frame clones and lacks some. The table shows more than 200,000 clones, with about four fifths occurring only once. The sequence was collected from a woman aged 80 or older with acute or convalescent COVID-19. The chain links TRBV7-2 to TRBJ1-5, with TRBD1 matching 7 bases. Sequences were obtained from peripheral blood. The CDR3 loop is CASSLAAGGQPQHF. CDR3 coding DNA: TGTGCCAGCAGCTTAGCGGCAGGGGGTCAGCCCCAGCATTTT.